One and the same sample provided the 4 T cell receptor beta chains below, sequenced in a study of CD8+ T cells in alopecia areata. TCR sequencing used cDNA made by reverse transcription of extracted RNA. Profiled with immunoSEQ multiplex PCR; TCRdb holds only in-frame clones, not every one. The sample includes around 61,000 clones, more than 40% seen only once; the top ten take 17%. The source material was CD8+ T cells sorted from blood, sampled at week 0. These receptors came from a human donor with alopecia areata.

Only a few counts were recorded for this clone. The chain uses TRBV30 and TRBJ2-1; D possibly corresponds to TRBD2 (6 bases). V shed 0 bases and J shed 8 bases, with 14 bases lying between them. Germline V gene lookup returns CDR1 GTSNPN and CDR2 SVGIG (reference sequence). The CDR3 extends over 14 amino acids. In DNA, the CDR3 is TGTGCCTGGAGTGTACGGGGCGGGGAGGATGAGCAGTTCTTC. Translation: CAWSVRGGEDEQFF.

V is TRBV29-1 and J is TRBJ2-7; 8 bases are shared with TRBD2. V was pared by 2 bases and J by 7 bases, with 13 bases of the junction left unmatched. Germline loops: CDR1 SQVTM, CDR2 ANQGSEA. There are 15 residues in the CDR3. CDR3 in amino acids: CSVENTSGPRGEQYF. In nucleotides, the CDR3 is TGCAGCGTTGAAAATACTAGCGGCCCCCGGGGGGAGCAGTACTTC.

The chain employs TRBV6-5 and TRBJ2-5; TRBD1 matches 9 bases. The CDR3 runs 16 residues. The V segment lost 4 bases and the J segment 4 bases; nucleotides outside the gene matches: 10. In germline, CDR1 is MNHEY, CDR2 SVGAGI. CDR3 in amino acids: CASSWGRGQGGETQYF. The CDR3 DNA reads as TGTGCCAGCAGTTGGGGCCGGGGACAGGGTGGAGAGACCCAGTACTTC.

This chain joins TRBV15 and TRBJ1-4, with D possibly TRBD1 on 6 matching bases. Germline lookup yields CDR1 LNHNV and CDR2 YYDKDF (reference sequence). Trimming pared 7 bases from V and 7 bases from J, leaving 16 bases between. This CDR3 spans 14 amino acids. The CDR3 protein is CATKPGAASEKLFF. DNA for the CDR3: TGTGCCACCAAGCCGGGGGCGGCAAGTGAAAAACTGTTTTTT.